This T cell receptor (beta chain) was sequenced during a study of T-cell reconstitution after alpha-beta-depleted transplantation in children. This clonotype was detected many times. The CDR3 length is 11 residues. Germline CDR1 is WSHSY and CDR2 is SAAADI. V was clipped by 2 bases and J by 14 bases; unmatched bases: 3. TCRbeta library construction was performed incorporating unique molecular identifiers. In TCRdb, the PCR reads were re-called with MiXCR into one record per CDR3 protein. The table has fewer than 20,000 distinct CDR3 sequences, 7.7% seen once. The receptor was isolated from a boy less than two years old who had a stem cell transplant for Wiskott-Aldrich syndrome, so the T cells may come from the graft donor. The sequencing here drew on PBMCs, mostly from graft donor cells, taken 60 days after TCRalphabeta/CD19-depleted stem cell transplant. The chain links TRBV10-2 to TRBJ2-1; 7 bases agree with TRBD2. Written as DNA, the CDR3 is TGCGCCAGCAGTGAGGGGACTATAGAGTTCTTC. Translating gives CASSEGTIEFF.